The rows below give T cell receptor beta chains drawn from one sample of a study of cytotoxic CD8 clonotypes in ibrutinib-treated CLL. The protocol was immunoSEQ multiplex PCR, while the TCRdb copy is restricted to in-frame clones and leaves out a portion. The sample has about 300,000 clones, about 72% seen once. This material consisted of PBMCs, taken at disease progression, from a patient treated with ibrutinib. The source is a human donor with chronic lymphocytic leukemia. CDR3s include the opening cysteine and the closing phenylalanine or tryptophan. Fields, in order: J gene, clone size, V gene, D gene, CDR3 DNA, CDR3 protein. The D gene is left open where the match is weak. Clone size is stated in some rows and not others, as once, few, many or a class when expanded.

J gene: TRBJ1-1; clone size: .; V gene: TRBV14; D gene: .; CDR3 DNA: TGTGCCAGCAGCCCACGCAGGGGAGCGATGAACACTGAAGCTTTCTTT; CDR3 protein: CASSPRRGAMNTEAFF
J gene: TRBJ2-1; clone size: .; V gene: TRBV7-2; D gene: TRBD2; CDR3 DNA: TGTGCCAGCAGCCCTCGACTAGCGGGGGCGGGTTACAATGAGCAGTTCTTC; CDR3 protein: CASSPRLAGAGYNEQFF
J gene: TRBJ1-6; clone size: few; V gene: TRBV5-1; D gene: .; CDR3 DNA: TGCGCCAGCAGACCTGACAGGTCTAATTCACCCCTCCACTTT; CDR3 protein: CASRPDRSNSPLHF
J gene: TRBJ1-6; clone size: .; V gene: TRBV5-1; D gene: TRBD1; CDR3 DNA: TGCGCCAGCAGCTTGGATGGGACAGGGTTTTCACCCCTCCACTTT; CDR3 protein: CASSLDGTGFSPLHF
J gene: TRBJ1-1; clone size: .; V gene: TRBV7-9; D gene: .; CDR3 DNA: TGTGCCAGCAGCTTCGGCAGGGGTCGCGCCACTGAAGCTTTCTTT; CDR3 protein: CASSFGRGRATEAFF
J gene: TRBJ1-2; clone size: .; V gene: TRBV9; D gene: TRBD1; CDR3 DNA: TGTGCCAGCAGCGTAGCGTTAGACAGGGATGGCTACACCTTC; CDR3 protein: CASSVALDRDGYTF
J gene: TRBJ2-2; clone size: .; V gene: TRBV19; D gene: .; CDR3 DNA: TGTGCCAGTAGTAATTGGGGAAGGGACACCGGGGAGCTGTTTTTT; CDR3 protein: CASSNWGRDTGELFF
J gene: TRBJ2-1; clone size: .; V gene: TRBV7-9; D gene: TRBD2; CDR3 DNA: TGTGCCAGCAGCTTACTTGCGGGGGGACATGGGGAGCAGTTCTTC; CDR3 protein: CASSLLAGGHGEQFF
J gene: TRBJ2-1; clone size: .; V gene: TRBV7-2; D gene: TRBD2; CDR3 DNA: TGTGCCAGCAGCCCTCCTGGCGGGAGCCCCGCGGGGAATGAGCAGTTCTTC; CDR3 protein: CASSPPGGSPAGNEQFF
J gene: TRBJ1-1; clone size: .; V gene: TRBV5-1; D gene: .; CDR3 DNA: TGCGCCAGCAGCATGCTAAGGGGTGAAGCTTTCTTT; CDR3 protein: CASSMLRGEAFF
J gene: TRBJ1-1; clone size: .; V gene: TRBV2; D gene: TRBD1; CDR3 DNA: TGTGCCAGCAAAGGGACAGGGGGTAGTGAAGCTTTCTTT; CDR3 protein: CASKGTGGSEAFF
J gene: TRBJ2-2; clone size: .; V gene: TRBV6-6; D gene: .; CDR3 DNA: TGTGCCAGCGGGGTGGGCAACACCGGGGAGCTGTTTTTT; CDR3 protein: CASGVGNTGELFF
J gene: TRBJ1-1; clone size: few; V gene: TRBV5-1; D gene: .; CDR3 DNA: TGCGCCAGCAGCTGGGACAAGAACACTGAAGCTTTCTTT; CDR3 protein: CASSWDKNTEAFF
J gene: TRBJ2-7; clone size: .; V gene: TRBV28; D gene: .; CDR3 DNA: TGTGCCAGCAGTTTTTCTGGAGCTTGGGAGCAGTACTTC; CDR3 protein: CASSFSGAWEQYF
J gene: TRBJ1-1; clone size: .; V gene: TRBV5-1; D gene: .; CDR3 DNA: TGCGCCAGCAGCTTGGGAGGGTCGAGTCGACCCTTTAGTGAAGCTTTCTTT; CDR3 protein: CASSLGGSSRPFSEAFF
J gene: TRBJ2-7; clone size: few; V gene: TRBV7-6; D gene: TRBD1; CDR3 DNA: TGTGCCAGCAGCTTAGTGGGGACAGGGCGGGAGCAGTACTTC; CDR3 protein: CASSLVGTGREQYF
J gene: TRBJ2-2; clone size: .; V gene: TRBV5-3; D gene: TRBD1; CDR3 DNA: TGTGCCAGAAGCTTGGGGTTGGGACAGGGGGCCACCGGGGAGCTGTTTTTT; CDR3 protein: CARSLGLGQGATGELFF
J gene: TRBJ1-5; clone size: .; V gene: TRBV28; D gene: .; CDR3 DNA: TGTGCCAGCAGTCTGGGGCAGGGCTATCAGCCCCAGCATTTT; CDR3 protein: CASSLGQGYQPQHF
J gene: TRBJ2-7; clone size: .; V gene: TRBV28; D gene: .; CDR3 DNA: TGTGCCAGCAGTGCCTGGGAGCGGATTGGCTCCTACGAGCAGTACTTC; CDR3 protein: CASSAWERIGSYEQYF
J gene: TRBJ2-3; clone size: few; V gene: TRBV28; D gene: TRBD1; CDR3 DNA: TGTGCCAGCGGGGACAGGGTTTTGGATACGCAGTATTTT; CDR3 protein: CASGDRVLDTQYF
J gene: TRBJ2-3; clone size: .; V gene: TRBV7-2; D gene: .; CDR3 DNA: TGTGCCAGCAGCCCCAGGGTCCGTACGCAGTATTTT; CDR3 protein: CASSPRVRTQYF
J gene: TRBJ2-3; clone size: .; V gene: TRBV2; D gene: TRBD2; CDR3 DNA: TGTGCCAGCAGTGAGCGGGGGGCCCTCACAGATACGCAGTATTTT; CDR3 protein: CASSERGALTDTQYF
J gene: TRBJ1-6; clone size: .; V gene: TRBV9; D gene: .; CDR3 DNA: TGTGCCAGCAGCGTAGGACCGCTGGGGAGGAACGCACCCCTCCACTTT; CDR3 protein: CASSVGPLGRNAPLHF
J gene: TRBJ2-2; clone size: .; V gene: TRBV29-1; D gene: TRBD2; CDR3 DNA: TGCAGCGTGTTGAAAGCGGGAGGGAATACCGGGGAGCTGTTTTTT; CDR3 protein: CSVLKAGGNTGELFF
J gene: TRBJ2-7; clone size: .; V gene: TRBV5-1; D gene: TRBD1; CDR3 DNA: TGCGCCAGCAGCTTATGGGGACAGAGTACATACGAGCAGTACTTC; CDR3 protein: CASSLWGQSTYEQYF
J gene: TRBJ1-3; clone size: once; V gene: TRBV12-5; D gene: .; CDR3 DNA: TGTGCTAGTGGTTTGTCCAATCTTGACACCATATATTTT; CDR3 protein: CASGLSNLDTIYF
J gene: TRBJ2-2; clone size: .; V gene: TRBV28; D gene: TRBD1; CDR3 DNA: TGTGCCAGCAGTTTAGGGACAGGGGGCTACACCGGGGAGCTGTTTTTT; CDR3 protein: CASSLGTGGYTGELFF
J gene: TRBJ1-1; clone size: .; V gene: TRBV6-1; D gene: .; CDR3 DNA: TGTGCCAGCAGCGTGGCAGGGAACACTGAAGCTTTCTTT; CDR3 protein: CASSVAGNTEAFF